Below, 8 T cell receptor beta chains from the same sample are listed, as sequenced in a study of T cell responses to AZD1222 COVID-19 vaccine. Profiling relied on immunoSEQ multiplex PCR, and the TCRdb table lists in-frame clones only, not all of them. Among around 130,000 clones listed, about 82% were seen once. Sequences were derived from peripheral blood, sampled on day 0 of AZD1222 vaccination. The receptor set was obtained from an adult in good health.

The chain has TRBV5-1 and TRBJ2-3, with TRBD2 matching 8 bases. J lost 0 bases, V lost 0 bases, and 6 bases had no gene match. The germline gives CDR1 SGHRS, CDR2 YFSETQ. The CDR3 has 17 residues. The CDR3 reads CASSLAGREVSTDTQYF. The CDR3 DNA is TGCGCCAGCAGCTTGGCCGGGCGGGAGGTTAGCACAGATACGCAGTATTTT.

This clone showed up just a few times. The chain employs TRBV7-2 and TRBJ1-1; D gene ambiguous. Germline V gene sequence: CDR1 SGHTA, CDR2 FQGNSA. This CDR3 has 14 amino acids. Trimming took 2 bases from V and 0 from J, leaving 7 bases between them. As DNA, the CDR3 is TGTGCCAGCAGCTTATTTTCAATGAACACTGAAGCTTTCTTT. Its translation: CASSLFSMNTEAFF.

This sequence joins TRBV4-3 and TRBJ1-6; 9 bases align to TRBD1. Germline CDR1 reads LGHNA; CDR2 reads YSLEER. V dropped 3 bases and J dropped 7; count of bases not matched to a gene: 4. This CDR3 comprises 15 residues. In DNA, the CDR3 is TGCGCCAGCAGCCAGAATGGACAGGGGAATTCACCCCTCCACTTT. Protein product: CASSQNGQGNSPLHF.

V is TRBV5-1 and J is TRBJ1-2; weak D call: TRBD1 (5 bases). There are 14 residues in the CDR3. V lost 0 bases and J 6 bases, leaving 12 bases between the germline ends. In germline, CDR1 is SGHRS, CDR2 YFSETQ. CDR3: CASSLGSGDDGYTF. For the CDR3, the DNA is TGCGCCAGCAGCTTGGGATCCGGGGACGATGGCTACACCTTC.

In its sample, this clone was seen a few times. The genes are TRBV5-1 and TRBJ1-1; D uncertain. The V end lost 3 bases, the J end lost 1 base, and 13 bases lay between the germline ends. Germline-derived CDR1 and CDR2 are SGHRS and YFSETQ. This CDR3 has 15 amino acids. The CDR3 loop is CASSSRPTANTEAFF. The CDR3 DNA sequence: TGCGCCAGCAGCTCACGACCTACAGCGAACACTGAAGCTTTCTTT.

This rearrangement joins TRBV6-5 to TRBJ1-1; 11 nucleotides match TRBD1. CDR1 MNHEY and CDR2 SVGAGI come from the germline V gene. CDR3 length equals 14 residues. V lost 6 bases, J lost 3 bases, and 3 bases stayed unmatched. CDR3 region: CASSQGQGDTEAFF. CDR3 in DNA: TGTGCCAGCAGCCAGGGACAGGGGGACACTGAAGCTTTCTTT.

About this clone: A much larger clone lies a single base off, so this may be a read error. The chain links TRBV27 to TRBJ1-5; no firm D call. The CDR3 runs 13 residues. Germline CDR1 MNHEY, CDR2 SMNVEV (reference sequence). With 2 bases removed from V and 3 bases from J, the gap between germline ends came to 5 bases. The CDR3 DNA reads TGTGCCAGCAGTTTAGGGGACAATCAGCCCCAGCATTTT. It specifies CASSLGDNQPQHF.

The CDR3 is CASSKTGPGQGGTGELFF. CDR3 DNA sequence: TGTGCCAGCAGCAAAACCGGGCCGGGACAGGGTGGCACCGGGGAGCTGTTTTTT. This rearrangement joins TRBV7-3 to TRBJ2-2; 9 nucleotides align to TRBD1. Trimming took 5 bases from V and 4 from J; bases not matched to a gene: 14. CDR1 SGHTA and CDR2 FQGTGA come from the germline V gene. CDR3 size: 18 residues.